This note documents a single T cell receptor beta chain sequence. Its antigen is still unknown. Base-call qualities are not available, and no considerably larger clone is one nucleotide away. This entry belongs to a study of technical replicates of blood from a few donors (dated by TCRdb to about 2017). In the germline V gene (reference sequence), CDR1 corresponds to LNHDA and CDR2 to SQIVND. V is clipped by 10 bases and J by 1 base, and the sequence between their germline boundaries is 18 bases long. The CDR3, from cysteine to phenylalanine, totals 15 residues. Only the CDR3 DNA stays, 45 bases, in frame from base 1. To prepare the library, the immunoSEQ multiplex PCR assay was applied. The clones in this table, taken by TCRdb from immuneACCESS, are in-frame only. Not every clone is retained; where verified, under half of the shortfall comes from an unresolved V gene, and the cause of the rest is unknown. The sample table contains 85,000 to 90,000 clones; only one count was recorded for around 92% of them. The ten largest account for 0.2% to 0.3% of the sample.

The receptor comes from a human donor in good health. Sequencing input: T cells isolated from PBMCs. The chain was built from TRBV19 and TRBJ2-3; a confident D gene designation cannot be given. At the DNA level, the sequence is TGTGCCACCTCCCCTCTGGGCAGCCGCACAGATACGCAGTATTTT. It encodes CATSPLGSRTDTQYF.